The TCR beta chain under discussion was sequenced for a study of CD8+CD57+ T cells in acquired aplastic anemia. Study summary: When averaged, DNA from sorted CD4+ and CD8+ cells came to around 3.4 ug. Researchers reported that healthy donors averaged about 9.8 million reads for CD4+ cells. General study results and limits: Patients were compared with controls for CD8+ Simpson's diversity, and no significant difference emerged. The same twenty-nine CD8+ CDR3 sequences occurred in patients and in controls.

This clonotype is labeled large. As yet, its antigen is unknown. It was genomic DNA that served as the template for profiling TCR beta VDJ and CDR3. TCRdb itself ran the reads through MiXCR, one entry per CDR3 protein. The sample carries 40,000 or so distinct CDR3 sequences, more than 75% recorded once. Sequenced: sorted CD4+, CD8+, or CD8+CD57+ T cells (not recorded which) from PBMCs. This sequence originates from a human donor in good health, serving as a control.

CDR3 protein: CASSLSSGQGYEQYF. The CDR3 DNA reads as TGTGCCAGCAGCTTATCGAGCGGACAGGGCTACGAGCAGTACTTC. V is TRBV7-8 and J is TRBJ2-7, with TRBD1 matching over 8 bases. This CDR3 spans 15 amino acids. Germline V gene data show CDR1 as SGHVS and CDR2 as FQNEAQ. The V gene end was trimmed by 2 bases and the J gene end by 3 bases; junction bases not matched to a gene: 6.